This T cell receptor beta chain is drawn from a study of monozygotic twins with inflammatory bowel disease. Study-wide results and limits: A lone strong IBD-associated signal or clonotype found no support. Among IBD patients, fewer clonotypes were shared with others than among healthy twins, especially with disease activity. IBD-affected twins scored below their healthy co-twins in TCRbeta diversity (inverse Simpson).

TCRdb reworked the 5' RACE reads into one entry per CDR3 protein, no DNA. The sample data list approximately 330,000 distinct CDR3 sequences. Each donor gave less than 3 ml of peripheral blood. The germline CDR1 and CDR2 sequences are SGHRS and YFSETQ. The CDR3 length is 16 residues. Regarding this clonotype: Antigen: not known.

The sequencing input was blood. This receptor was identified in a human donor with ulcerative colitis or Crohn's disease, or a healthy co-twin of an affected twin (not recorded which). V and J are TRBV5-1 and TRBJ1-1; TCRdb picks TRBD1, but there is no DNA to check that call. CDR3 sequence: CASSLGTGVRNTEAFF. The full variable domain, its missing parts supplied by reference TRBV5-1 and TRBJ1-1, is KAGVTQTPRYLIKTRGQQVTLSCSPISGHRSVSWYQQTPGQGLQFLFEYFSETQRNKGNFPGRFSGRQFSNSRSEMNVSTLELGDSALYLCASSLGTGVRNTEAFFGQGTRLTVV.